These 27 T cell receptor beta chains originate from one sample sequenced in a study of Graves' ophthalmopathy and Graves' hyperthyroidism. Amplification of TCR beta CDR3 regions used RNA transcripts. An initial RT-PCR round employing HTBI primers preceded a second-round multiplex PCR. Each CDR3 protein gets one entry after TCRdb re-called the multiplex PCR reads with MiXCR. The table has 300,000 to 400,000 distinct CDR3 sequences, about 18% seen once; the top ten hold 2% to 3%. The sequencing sample was made of peripheral blood. Receptors were obtained from an adult woman with stable Graves' hyperthyroidism.

This clonotype was counted a few times. The chain links TRBV7-2 to TRBJ2-3; 9 nucleotides align to TRBD2. The junction had 5 bases not matched to a gene; V was cut back by 5 bases and J by 2 bases. Germline-derived CDR1 and CDR2 are SGHTA and FQGNSA. This CDR3 has 15 residues. The CDR3, as DNA: TGTGCCAGCAGCCCTAGCGGGACCGCCACAGATACGCAGTATTTT. Translation: CASSPSGTATDTQYF.

This clonotype occurred many times. The chain combines TRBV12-3 or TRBV12-4 with TRBJ2-7, with a tentative D call TRBD2 (5 bases). Trimming left V 1 base short and J 12 bases short, with 16 bases between. The CDR3 sequence is 13 residues long. For the CDR3, the DNA is TGTGCCAGCAGTTTAGGTCCAGTTCGGGGTCTGTACTTC. Translating gives CASSLGPVRGLYF.

In its sample, this clonotype was seen once. The chain employs TRBV18 and TRBJ1-2; D possibly corresponds to TRBD1 (5 bases). The CDR3 is 12 residues long. V lost 3 bases and J lost 10, with 12 bases in between. Germline V gives CDR1 KGHSH, CDR2 LQKENI. The DNA of the CDR3 is TGTGCCAGCTCACCGACGACAGATGACTACACCTTC. It encodes CASSPTTDDYTF.

V gene TRBV11-1 combines with J gene TRBJ2-1; 7 nucleotides agree with TRBD1. The CDR3 runs 16 residues. The V segment lost 6 bases and the J segment 4 bases; nucleotides outside the gene matches: 12. Germline CDR1 is SGHAT and CDR2 is FQDESV (reference sequence). CDR3 loop: CASRPGVDRAYNEQFF. The CDR3, as DNA: TGTGCCAGCAGACCTGGGGTTGACAGGGCTTACAATGAGCAGTTCTTC.

This clonotype was observed at least ten times. The gene calls are TRBV20-1 and TRBJ2-7, with 10 nucleotides matching TRBD2. In germline, CDR1 is DFQATT, CDR2 SNEGSKA (reference sequence). V shed 5 bases, J shed 2 bases, and the junction held 6 bases outside the gene matches. This CDR3 comprises 14 residues. In nucleotides, the CDR3 is TGCAGTGCTCTGGGGACTAGCGCAGCCTACGAGCAGTACTTC. Translation: CSALGTSAAYEQYF.

A few counts support this clonotype. This chain connects TRBV5-5 to TRBJ2-7; D is ambiguous. V was pared by 2 bases and J by 9 bases, with 12 bases between. Germline V gene data show CDR1 as SGHKS and CDR2 as YYEKEE (reference sequence). The CDR3 is made up of 12 amino acids. This CDR3 is CASSFWLDVQYF. The DNA for the CDR3 is TGTGCCAGCAGCTTTTGGTTGGACGTGCAGTACTTC.

This clonotype occurred many times. The chain uses TRBV20-1 and TRBJ2-5; 9 bases line up with TRBD2. Per the germline V gene, CDR1 is DFQATT and CDR2 is SNEGSKA (reference sequence). There are 15 residues in the CDR3. Germline trimming cut 1 base from V and 5 bases from J; bases unmatched to any gene: 8. The CDR3 sequence: CSARVGREGPETQYF. The CDR3 DNA reads TGCAGTGCTAGAGTAGGGCGGGAGGGCCCGGAGACCCAGTACTTC.

This clonotype was counted between two and nine times. This chain connects TRBV3-1 to TRBJ2-5, with D unresolved. The CDR3 totals 14 residues. The germline gives CDR1 LGHDT, CDR2 YNNKEL (reference sequence). Trimming removed 0 bases from V and 5 bases from J, with 10 bases in between. The CDR3 spells CASSQDMARETQYF. CDR3 nucleotide sequence: TGTGCCAGCAGCCAAGATATGGCGCGGGAGACCCAGTACTTC.

Remarks on this clonotype: With a much larger clone just one base away, this may be a read error. This is likely a read error, given that the CDR3 carries no conserved phenylalanine or tryptophan at its end. The CDR3 is CASSQVGLSTGELFL. The CDR3 bases are TGCGCCAGCAGCCAAGTGGGACTGTCCACCGGGGAGCTGTTTCTT. The rearrangement links TRBV4-1 to TRBJ2-2; possibly TRBD2 for D (6 bases). Trimming cost V 1 base and J 4 bases, with 10 bases left between them. This CDR3 spans 15 amino acids. The germline V gene has CDR1 MGHRA and CDR2 YSYEKL.

The chain uses TRBV20-1 and TRBJ2-5; 7 positions agree with TRBD1. Germline lookup yields CDR1 DFQATT and CDR2 SNEGSKA (reference sequence). J was trimmed by 2 bases and V by 6 bases; bases with no gene match: 6. There are 13 residues in the CDR3. The CDR3 here is CSASTGVQETQYF. DNA for the CDR3: TGCAGTGCATCCACAGGGGTTCAAGAGACCCAGTACTTC.

This clonotype was seen at least ten times. A read error is possible here, since a much larger clone lies one base away. The CDR3 carries no conserved terminal phenylalanine or tryptophan, so it likely arises from a read error. The chain recombines TRBV12-5 with TRBJ1-1; 9 bases are shared with TRBD1. V lost 1 base and J lost 1; bases outside the gene matches: 1. Germline CDR1 LGHNT, CDR2 FRNRAP. This CDR3 is built from 15 residues. This chain's CDR3 is CASGLGGQGNTEAFL. Written as DNA, the CDR3 is TGTGCTAGTGGTTTGGGGGGACAGGGGAACACTGAAGCTTTCCTT.

Many counts were recorded for this clonotype. Here the CDR3 reads CARGQGLTPPNTEAFF. The CDR3 DNA follows: TGCGCCAGAGGACAGGGGCTTACGCCTCCAAACACTGAAGCTTTCTTT. The chain couples TRBV5-1 to TRBJ1-1; the match to TRBD1 covers 9 bases. The germline gives CDR1 SGHRS, CDR2 YFSETQ. The J segment lost 2 bases and the V segment lost 8 bases, leaving 13 bases of the junction unmatched. This CDR3 comprises 16 residues.

This clonotype was seen at least ten times. This chain joins TRBV29-1 and TRBJ2-5; D may be TRBD2 (5 bases). From germline, CDR1 is SQVTM and CDR2 ANQGSEA. V gave up 7 bases and J gave up 4 bases, with 13 bases separating them. The CDR3 has 12 amino acids. The CDR3 region is CSDGNLGETQYF. In DNA, the CDR3 is TGCAGCGACGGGAATTTAGGAGAGACCCAGTACTTC.

This clonotype came up many times. In DNA form, the CDR3 reads TGTGCCAGCAGTCCCCCAACAGGGGTTTGGGGTCAGCCCCAGCATTTT. Translation: CASSPPTGVWGQPQHF. The V call is TRBV28, the J call TRBJ1-5; TRBD1 aligns across 7 bases. CDR1 and CDR2 (germline): MDHEN, SYDVKM. V dropped 5 bases and J dropped 6; count of bases not matched to a gene: 13. The CDR3 extends over 16 amino acids.

This clonotype was counted ten times or more. CDR3 DNA: TGTGCCATCAGTGAGTCGCCCGGGACAGGGAAGAACACTGAAGCTTTCTTT. Its protein is CAISESPGTGKNTEAFF. The chain couples TRBV10-3 to TRBJ1-1, with 9 bases lining up with TRBD1. Germline CDR1 and CDR2: ENHRY and SYGVKD. This CDR3 has 17 amino acids. Trimming removed 0 bases from V and 1 base from J; junction bases left unmatched: 6.

This clonotype was counted at least ten times. The chain is built from TRBV11-2 and TRBJ2-7, with TRBD2 matching over 16 bases. The CDR3 consists of 18 residues. Germline loops: CDR1 SGHAT, CDR2 FQNNGV. V was pared by 0 bases and J by 9 bases, with 11 bases of the junction left unmatched. In DNA form, the CDR3 reads TGTGCCAGCAGCTTAGACCCCCTGGGACTAGCGGGAGGGGACCGGCAGTACTTC. Its translation: CASSLDPLGLAGGDRQYF.

This clonotype has a count of ten or more. V is TRBV10-3 and J is TRBJ1-2, with D perhaps TRBD1 (5 bases). Per germline, CDR1 ENHRY and CDR2 SYGVKD. V lost 0 bases to trimming and J lost 6 bases, with 11 bases between them. The CDR3 consists of 14 residues. CDR3 amino acids: CAISESSGGDGYTF. In nucleotides, the CDR3 is TGTGCCATCAGTGAGTCGTCGGGGGGAGATGGCTACACCTTC.

The chain has TRBV30 and TRBJ1-5; D is perhaps TRBD1 (6 bases). Trimming removed 2 bases at V and 0 bases at J, with 11 bases between. The V gene's germline CDR1 is GTSNPN and CDR2 SVGIG (reference sequence). This CDR3 spans 15 amino acids. CDR3 in amino acids: CAWSRGDHSNQPQHF. DNA for the CDR3: TGTGCCTGGAGTAGGGGGGATCATAGCAATCAGCCCCAGCATTTT.

This clonotype was seen repeatedly, ten times or more. The genes are TRBV28 and TRBJ2-7; D is perhaps TRBD2 (5 bases). Germline CDR1 is MDHEN and CDR2 is SYDVKM. V gave up 6 bases and J gave up 12 bases, with 15 bases separating them. The CDR3 contains 11 residues. In nucleotides, the CDR3 is TGTGCCAGCAGGGACGGGGTCAACCCGTACTTC. It codes for CASRDGVNPYF.

The rearrangement uses TRBV2 and TRBJ2-7; D not resolved. This CDR3 spans 14 amino acids. Trimming pared 4 bases from V and 5 bases from J, leaving 15 bases between. Germline CDR1 is SNHLY and CDR2 is FYNNEI. The CDR3 region has the DNA TGTGCCAGCAGTGCGGCAGAGGTACCGAACGAGCAGTACTTC. Protein: CASSAAEVPNEQYF.

There are many counts of this clonotype. The genes are TRBV27 and TRBJ1-5; D may be TRBD1 (5 bases). V was clipped by 6 bases and J by 3 bases, with 15 bases between them. The germline V gene encodes CDR1 MNHEY and CDR2 SMNVEV (reference sequence). The CDR3 length is 15 residues. CDR3 loop: CASRAEDRYNQPQHF. CDR3 in DNA: TGTGCCAGCAGGGCCGAAGACAGATACAATCAGCCCCAGCATTTT.

This clonotype was seen a handful of times. J is TRBJ2-4 and V is TRBV4-3; 7 nucleotides match TRBD1. This CDR3 is built from 17 residues. Trimming cost V 0 bases and J 2 bases; bases outside gene matches: 7. Germline V lookup: CDR1 LGHNA, CDR2 YSLEER. The CDR3 sequence is CASSQDRLDRTKNIQYF. Written as DNA, the CDR3 is TGCGCCAGCAGCCAAGATCGGCTGGACAGGACCAAAAACATTCAGTACTTC.

This clonotype was counted at least ten times. The chain links TRBV6-5 to TRBJ1-2; D gene uncertain. This CDR3 spans 13 amino acids. The germline V and J ends were trimmed by 0 bases and 8 bases, with 10 bases remaining between them. Germline CDR1 reads MNHEY; CDR2 reads SVGAGI. CDR3 amino acids: CASSYSEGLGYTF. CDR3 DNA: TGTGCCAGCAGTTACTCGGAGGGTCTGGGCTACACCTTC.

This clonotype was counted at least ten times. This rearrangement joins TRBV20-1 to TRBJ2-5; 9 nucleotides agree with TRBD1. Per germline, CDR1 DFQATT and CDR2 SNEGSKA (reference sequence). With V trimmed by 5 bases and J by 2 bases, 9 bases remained unmatched. The CDR3 contains 15 residues. The CDR3 region has the DNA TGCAGTGCTCCCAGACAGGGGGGGATTCAAGAGACCCAGTACTTC. Translated, it gives CSAPRQGGIQETQYF.

Many counts were recorded for this clonotype. V and J are TRBV11-2 and TRBJ1-2; D is unclear. Deletions cut 3 bases from V and 6 bases from J, with 8 bases between. The CDR3 covers 12 residues. CDR1 is SGHAT, CDR2 FQNNGV, per germline. The CDR3 DNA sequence: TGTGCCAGCAGCTTCAGCGGGGATGGCTACACCTTC. This sequence encodes CASSFSGDGYTF.

The rearrangement uses TRBV11-2 and TRBJ2-7; TRBD2 might be the D (7 bases). This CDR3 is built from 14 residues. Trimming removed 5 bases at V and 7 bases at J, with 18 bases between. CDR1 is SGHAT and CDR2 is FQNNGV in the germline V gene. The CDR3 nucleotides read TGTGCCAGCAGCGCTGGGGGGGCTTTGAAAGAGCAGTACTTC. Encoded protein: CASSAGGALKEQYF.

The rearrangement uses TRBV12-3 or TRBV12-4 and TRBJ1-2; TRBD1 might be the D (5 bases). This CDR3 comprises 14 residues. Trimming stripped 6 bases from V and 2 bases from J, with 13 bases between. The CDR3 coding sequence is TGTGCCAGCAGGCCCCTTGGACAAAACTATGGCTACACCTTC. It encodes CASRPLGQNYGYTF.